These T cell receptor beta chains were read from a single sample in a study of identical twins. A single record per CDR3 protein comes from TCRdb applying MiXCR to the 5' RACE reads. Of under 250,000 distinct CDR3 sequences in the sample, about 13% were seen once. This sample also appeared in a second study, on yellow fever vaccine responses in identical twins.

The specimen was memory (CD45RO+) T cells sorted from blood. All receptors come from a woman under 30 in good health. Both conserved end residues are part of each CDR3. D genes are given only for firm matches. Some rows have no size entry. The others give once, few or many, or a class for an expanded clone.

TRBJ2-1 | many | TRBV5-6 | . | CASSILTLEQFF | TGTGCCAGCAGCATTCTGACGTTGGAGCAGTTCTTC
TRBJ2-2 | many | TRBV7-8 | . | CASSTNTRNTGELFF | TGTGCCAGCAGCACCAACACAAGGAACACCGGGGAGCTGTTTTTT
TRBJ2-1 | few | TRBV29-1 | . | CSVERGNGYNEQFF | TGCAGCGTTGAACGGGGGAACGGTTACAATGAGCAGTTCTTC
TRBJ1-1 | . | TRBV12-3/TRBV12-4 | . | CASSRDSVRAFF | TGTGCCAGCAGCCGAGACTCAGTCCGAGCTTTCTTT
TRBJ2-3 | . | TRBV12-3/TRBV12-4 | TRBD2 | CASSWGLSGGGGDTQYF | TGTGCCAGCAGTTGGGGCTTATCGGGGGGGGGAGGGGATACGCAGTATTTT
TRBJ2-1 | many | TRBV12-3/TRBV12-4 | TRBD2 | CASSPRTSGSLRFF | TGTGCCAGCAGTCCACGGACTAGCGGGAGCTTGCGGTTCTTC
TRBJ2-7 | . | TRBV25-1 | TRBD1 | CASSDLRDRGTYEQYF | TGTGCCAGCAGTGATCTAAGGGACAGGGGAACCTACGAGCAGTACTTC
TRBJ1-2 | few | TRBV6-1 | TRBD1 | CASSQSGGGYGYTF | TGTGCCAGCAGTCAATCAGGGGGCGGGTATGGCTACACCTTC
TRBJ2-1 | few | TRBV27 | . | CASKLPSGEQFF | TGTGCCAGCAAACTCCCGTCGGGGGAGCAGTTCTTC
TRBJ1-4 | many | TRBV20-1 | TRBD1 | CSVSDRVYEKLFF | TGCAGTGTCTCAGACAGGGTCTATGAAAAACTGTTTTTT
TRBJ2-5 | many | TRBV5-1 | . | CASSPGGYQETQYF | TGCGCCAGCAGTCCCGGGGGCTACCAAGAGACCCAGTACTTC
TRBJ2-3 | . | TRBV5-1 | TRBD2 | CASSLGASGDTQYF | TGCGCCAGCAGCTTGGGGGCTAGCGGTGATACGCAGTATTTT
TRBJ1-1 | many | TRBV20-1 | . | CSARGAGGVEAFF | TGCAGTGCTAGAGGGGCCGGGGGAGTTGAAGCTTTCTTT
TRBJ2-1 | . | TRBV6-1 | . | CASSDQGSREQFF | TGTGCCAGCAGTGACCAGGGTAGTAGGGAGCAGTTCTTC
TRBJ2-1 | . | TRBV12-3/TRBV12-4 | . | CASSLRADQFF | TGTGCCAGCAGTTTACGGGCAGACCAGTTCTTC
TRBJ2-5 | . | TRBV2 | . | CASTTGLQETQYF | TGTGCCAGCACCACAGGACTCCAAGAGACCCAGTACTTC
TRBJ2-1 | few | TRBV24-1 | TRBD1 | CATSDSGQGARYNEQFF | TGTGCCACCAGTGATTCGGGACAGGGGGCCCGCTACAATGAGCAGTTCTTC